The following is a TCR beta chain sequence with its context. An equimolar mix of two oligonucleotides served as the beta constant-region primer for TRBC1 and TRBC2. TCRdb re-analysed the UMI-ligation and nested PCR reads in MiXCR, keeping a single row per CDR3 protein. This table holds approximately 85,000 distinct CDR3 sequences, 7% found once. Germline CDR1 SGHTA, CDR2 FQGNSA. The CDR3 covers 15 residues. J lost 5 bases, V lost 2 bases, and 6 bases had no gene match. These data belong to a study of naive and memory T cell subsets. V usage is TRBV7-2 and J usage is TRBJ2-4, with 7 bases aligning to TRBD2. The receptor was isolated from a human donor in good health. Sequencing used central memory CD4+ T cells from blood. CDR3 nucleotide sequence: TGTGCCAGCAGCTTAACTAGCGTCCCCCAAAACATTCAGTACTTC. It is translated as CASSLTSVPQNIQYF.